A selection of T cell receptor beta chains follows, all from one sample in a study of blood T cell repertoires in COVID-19. Some clones are missing from TCRdb's copy, which holds only in-frame ones; the method was immunoSEQ multiplex PCR. Here the sample spans approximately 350,000 clones, about 87% being singletons. The sample was peripheral blood. These receptors originate from a woman between 50 and 59 years old with COVID-19, enrolled during active disease. Each CDR3 is given with its conserved first and last residue. The D gene is left open where the match is weak. Expanded clones are given a class, and other clones once, few, many or no size at all.

V gene	D gene	J gene	clone size	CDR3 protein	CDR3 DNA
TRBV27	NA	TRBJ2-1	NA	CASSLYGGRGEQFF	TGTGCCAGCAGTTTATACGGCGGAAGGGGTGAGCAGTTCTTC
TRBV5-1	NA	TRBJ2-7	NA	CASSFQMGGQGASEQYF	TGCGCCAGCAGCTTCCAAATGGGGGGGCAGGGCGCGTCTGAGCAGTACTTC
TRBV4-2	TRBD1	TRBJ2-4	NA	CASSQIITGTGLDIQYF	TGTGCCAGCAGCCAAATCATAACCGGGACAGGGTTGGACATTCAGTACTTC
TRBV19	NA	TRBJ2-1	NA	CASRPLGERNEQFF	TGTGCCAGTAGACCCCTGGGAGAAAGGAATGAGCAGTTCTTC
TRBV18	NA	TRBJ2-5	NA	CASSPRGLETQYF	TGTGCCAGCTCACCACGTGGGCTAGAGACCCAGTACTTC
TRBV24-1	NA	TRBJ2-1	many	CATSDPTPDSKVRDEQFF	TGTGCCACCAGTGACCCCACTCCGGACAGTAAGGTCCGCGATGAGCAGTTCTTC
TRBV5-1	TRBD1	TRBJ1-6	NA	CASSRQGGTYNSPLHF	TGCGCCAGCAGCAGACAGGGAGGAACCTATAATTCACCCCTCCACTTT
TRBV9	NA	TRBJ2-7	NA	CASSVGHLSYEQYF	TGTGCCAGCAGCGTGGGACACCTTTCCTACGAGCAGTACTTC
TRBV30	NA	TRBJ2-3	once	CAWSAGGGTDTQYF	TGTGCCTGGAGTGCAGGAGGGGGCACAGATACGCAGTATTTT
TRBV3-1/TRBV3-2	TRBD1	TRBJ1-2	NA	CASSQAGQGGGYTF	TGTGCCAGCAGCCAAGCGGGGCAGGGGGGCGGCTACACCTTC
TRBV2	NA	TRBJ1-2	NA	CASSKRQDNYGYTF	TGTGCCAGCAGTAAAAGACAGGATAACTATGGCTACACCTTC
TRBV19	NA	TRBJ1-1	few	CASSDPTGPRNTEAFF	TGTGCCAGTAGTGACCCGACAGGACCGCGAAACACTGAAGCTTTCTTT
TRBV6-5	NA	TRBJ1-6	NA	CASSQNNSPLHF	TGTGCCAGCAGTCAGAATAATTCACCCCTCCACTTT
TRBV30	NA	TRBJ1-3	few	CAWTGGSGNTIYF	TGTGCCTGGACGGGGGGCTCTGGAAACACCATATATTTT
TRBV5-1	NA	TRBJ2-7	NA	CASSTGTVGHEQYF	TGCGCCAGCAGCACCGGGACTGTCGGGCACGAGCAGTACTTC
TRBV10-3	NA	TRBJ2-7	few	CAIRGVNSGNYEQYF	TGTGCCATCAGGGGGGTCAATAGCGGAAACTACGAGCAGTACTTC
TRBV7-9	NA	TRBJ1-1	NA	CASSIRENTEAFF	TGTGCCAGCAGCATCAGGGAGAACACTGAAGCTTTCTTT
TRBV11-2	NA	TRBJ2-1	NA	CASSLFGRVKYNEQFF	TGTGCCAGCAGCTTATTTGGCAGGGTAAAGTACAATGAGCAGTTCTTC
TRBV4-3	NA	TRBJ2-3	NA	CASSQGGRVGDTQYF	TGCGCCAGCAGCCAAGGAGGCAGGGTCGGCGATACGCAGTATTTT
TRBV3-1/TRBV3-2	NA	TRBJ2-7	NA	CASSQDYGYEQYF	TGTGCCAGCAGCCAAGATTACGGCTACGAGCAGTACTTC
TRBV30	NA	TRBJ2-5	NA	CAWSRPSPSRLQETQYF	TGTGCCTGGAGCCGCCCCAGTCCTTCTAGGTTGCAAGAGACCCAGTACTTC
TRBV9	NA	TRBJ1-3	NA	CASSVIPVGDTTGNTIYF	TGTGCCAGCAGCGTTATCCCCGTGGGCGACACCACTGGAAACACCATATATTTT
TRBV2	NA	TRBJ1-2	once	CARDSTTNYGYTF	TGTGCCAGAGACAGCACCACTAACTATGGCTACACCTTC
TRBV5-1	TRBD1	TRBJ2-3	NA	CASSPTRDRLLTDTQYF	TGCGCCAGCAGCCCAACTCGGGACAGACTTCTCACAGATACGCAGTATTTT
TRBV15	NA	TRBJ1-5	NA	CATSFTGGGNQPQHF	TGTGCCACCAGCTTTACGGGCGGGGGCAATCAGCCCCAGCATTTT
TRBV18	TRBD1	TRBJ2-2	NA	CASRQGDTGELFF	TGTGCCAGCCGACAGGGTGACACCGGGGAGCTGTTTTTT
TRBV24-1	TRBD1	TRBJ2-1	NA	CATRDRGPNEQFF	TGTGCCACCAGGGACAGGGGGCCCAATGAGCAGTTCTTC
TRBV3-1/TRBV3-2	TRBD1	TRBJ2-7	NA	CASSQSVWDRAYEQYF	TGTGCCAGCAGCCAATCGGTCTGGGACAGGGCATACGAGCAGTACTTC
TRBV28	NA	TRBJ1-1	NA	CASFQVNTEAFF	TGTGCCAGCTTTCAGGTTAACACTGAAGCTTTCTTT
TRBV5-4	NA	TRBJ2-1	NA	CASSLVRGGGPYNEQFF	TGTGCCAGCAGCTTGGTAAGGGGGGGAGGGCCTTACAATGAGCAGTTCTTC
TRBV10-3	TRBD2	TRBJ2-3	once	CAISEPSGLQHTQYF	TGTGCCATCAGTGAGCCTAGCGGGCTCCAACATACGCAGTATTTT
TRBV9	NA	TRBJ2-2	NA	CASSVDVSMAGELFF	TGTGCCAGCAGCGTAGATGTTAGCATGGCCGGGGAGCTGTTTTTT
TRBV21-1	NA	TRBJ1-6	NA	CASSRQGGNSSPLHF	TGTGCCAGCAGCAGACAGGGGGGGAATTCTTCACCCCTCCACTTT
TRBV11-2	TRBD2	TRBJ2-5	NA	CASSPAAGGETQYF	TGTGCCAGCAGTCCTGCAGCGGGAGGAGAGACCCAGTACTTC
TRBV6-5	NA	TRBJ2-3	once	CASSYSSVASTDTQYF	TGTGCCAGCAGTTACTCGTCCGTAGCTAGCACAGATACGCAGTATTTT